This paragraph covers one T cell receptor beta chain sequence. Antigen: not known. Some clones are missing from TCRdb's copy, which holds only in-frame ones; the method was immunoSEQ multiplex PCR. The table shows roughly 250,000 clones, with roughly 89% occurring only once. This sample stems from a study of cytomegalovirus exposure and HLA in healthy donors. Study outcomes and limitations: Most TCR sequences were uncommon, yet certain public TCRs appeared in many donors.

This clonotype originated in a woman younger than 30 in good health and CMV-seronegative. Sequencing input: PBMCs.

The chain's CDR3 is CASSAEPPGEGLRSPLHF. CDR3 sequence (DNA): TGTGCCAGCAGCGCCGAGCCCCCCGGGGAGGGACTTCGTTCACCCCTCCACTTT. The V and J genes are TRBV9 and TRBJ1-6, with D perhaps matching TRBD1 (5 bases). Per the germline V gene, CDR1 is SGDLS and CDR2 is YYNGEE. Deletions cut 3 bases from V and 9 bases from J, with 25 bases between. This CDR3 is 18 amino acids long.